This T cell receptor beta chain was observed in a study of CD8 T cells in ankylosing spondylitis. The CDR3 contains 13 residues. V was trimmed by 5 bases and J by 4 bases, leaving 11 bases between them. TCRdb ran MiXCR on the 5' RACE reads and lists one entry per CDR3 protein. Here the sample spans almost 250,000 distinct CDR3 sequences, roughly 32% being singletons. In its sample, this clonotype was seen a few times. What it binds is not known. Study-wide results and caveats: There was reportedly significant enrichment of clones that were disease-linked in matched ankylosing spondylitis synovial fluid. Previously reported in reactive arthritis synovial fluid and blood were some of the motif variants. A motif of 7 to 9 highly homologous TCR beta variants was seen as apparently characteristic of ankylosing spondylitis blood.

Sequenced sample: blood, either unsorted or a sorted T cell fraction (not recorded which). V gene TRBV12-3 or TRBV12-4 combines with J gene TRBJ1-1; D uncertain. This TCR was sampled from a male donor with ankylosing spondylitis or in good health (not recorded which). CDR3 region: CASSGPRGTEAFF. The CDR3 region has the DNA TGTGCCAGCAGTGGGCCCCGGGGCACTGAAGCTTTCTTT.